A single sample is the source of the 5 T cell receptor beta chains below, sequenced in a study of identical twins. TCRdb used MiXCR to reprocess the 5' RACE reads, holding one entry per CDR3 protein. The sample lists approximately 230,000 distinct CDR3 sequences, 5% to 7% occurring once. These data are also associated with another study on T cells expressing NK-cell markers.

The specimen was CD8+ T cells sorted from blood. The receptors originated from a woman younger than 30 in good health.

The sample holds many counts of this clonotype. The chain couples TRBV6-5 to TRBJ2-2; tentatively, D is TRBD1 or TRBD2 (5 bases each). This CDR3 spans 15 amino acids. The V gene lost 2 bases and the J gene lost 0 bases, with 7 bases spanning the gap. The germline CDR1 and CDR2 sequences are MNHEY and SVGAGI. The CDR3 reads CASSYGGPNTGELFF. The CDR3 DNA follows: TGTGCCAGCAGTTACGGGGGACCGAACACCGGGGAGCTGTTTTTT.

This clonotype has at least ten counts. The chain uses TRBV4-3 and TRBJ2-5, with 7 positions matching TRBD1. This CDR3 comprises 13 residues. Germline loops: CDR1 LGHNA, CDR2 YSLEER. V trimming: 1 base; J trimming: 6 bases; junction bases outside the gene matches: 2. For the CDR3, the DNA is TGCGCCAGCAGCCAAGGGGACAGCAAGACCCAGTACTTC. Amino acid sequence: CASSQGDSKTQYF.

Only a few counts were recorded for this clonotype. The chain links TRBV20-1 to TRBJ2-3; 14 bases map to TRBD2. The germline gives CDR1 DFQATT, CDR2 SNEGSKA (reference sequence). This CDR3 contains 17 residues. After removal of 6 bases from V and 3 bases from J, the junction contained 11 bases not matched to a gene. As DNA, the CDR3 is TGCAGTGCCCCAGGGACTAGCGGGAGTGGGAGAACAGATACGCAGTATTTT. Residues: CSAPGTSGSGRTDTQYF.

This sequence joins TRBV15 and TRBJ1-1, with TRBD1 as a possible D gene (6 bases). CDR3 size: 15 residues. V was trimmed by 0 bases and J by 6 bases, leaving 14 bases between them. Germline CDR1 LNHNV, CDR2 YYDKDF (reference sequence). CDR3 bases: TGTGCCACCAGCAGAGATGTAACAGGGTCCTCTGAAGCTTTCTTT. Protein product: CATSRDVTGSSEAFF.

The chain carries TRBV15 and TRBJ2-6, with D perhaps TRBD2 (6 bases). Germline assignment: CDR1 LNHNV and CDR2 YYDKDF (reference sequence). V lost 1 base, J lost 4 bases, and 17 bases lay in between. The CDR3 length is 18 residues. CDR3 loop: CATSRGFWGEPGANVLTF. The CDR3, as DNA: TGTGCCACCAGCAGAGGTTTCTGGGGGGAACCCGGGGCCAACGTCCTGACTTTC.